This T cell receptor beta chain originates from a study of T-cell memory formation after mild COVID-19. This clonotype was observed a handful of times. Its antigen is as yet unknown. MiXCR, applied by TCRdb to the 5' RACE reads, yields one record per CDR3 protein. The table includes about 340,000 distinct CDR3 sequences, about an eighth detected once. CDR3 length: 13 residues. V shed 4 bases, J shed 5 bases, and the junction held 5 bases outside the gene matches. CDR1 and CDR2 from the germline V gene are SGHRS and YFSETQ. Overall study results and limits: Second-wave clones with a day 37 peak had unconfirmed SARS-CoV-2 specificity.

The chain couples TRBV5-1 to TRBJ2-7; TRBD1 matches at 8 bases. The material sequenced was PBMCs or a T cell subset sorted from them (not recorded which). The sequence was obtained from a man aged 18 to 30 who had mild COVID-19 (a few samples of this study predate the infection). Cell type and time point are not known. In nucleotides, the CDR3 is TGCGCCAGCAGCATTGGACAGGGCAACGAGCAGTACTTC. It encodes CASSIGQGNEQYF. Drawing the rest from reference TRBV5-1 and TRBJ2-7, the complete variable domain is KAGVTQTPRYLIKTRGQQVTLSCSPISGHRSVSWYQQTPGQGLQFLFEYFSETQRNKGNFPGRFSGRQFSNSRSEMNVSTLELGDSALYLCASSIGQGNEQYFGPGTRLTVT.